A single sample gave rise to the 23 T cell receptor beta chains below, sequenced in a study of blood T cell repertoires in COVID-19. The assay was immunoSEQ multiplex PCR, and TCRdb's table has in-frame clones only and misses some. Of about 200,000 clones in the sample, about four fifths are singletons; the top ten hold 8.5% to 12%. The sequenced sample consisted of peripheral blood. The receptors originated from a woman older than 75 with acute or convalescent COVID-19.

V usage is TRBV6-1 and J usage is TRBJ1-2; TRBD1 aligns across 11 bases. The CDR3 consists of 16 residues. Germline loops: CDR1 MNHNS, CDR2 SASEGT. Losses at the gene ends were 4 bases for V and 0 bases for J; bases not matched to a gene: 4. The CDR3 DNA reads as TGTGCCAGCAGTGGCCCGGGACAGGGGGCTAACTATGGCTACACCTTC. The encoded protein is CASSGPGQGANYGYTF.

The CDR3 DNA is TGTGCCAGCGGGACTAGCGGACGCACAGATACGCAGTATTTT. It translates to CASGTSGRTDTQYF. The chain is built from TRBV9 and TRBJ2-3; TRBD2 agrees at 11 bases. Losses at the gene ends were 7 bases for V and 1 base for J; bases not matched to a gene: 2. The CDR3 loop spans 14 amino acids. Germline CDR1 is SGDLS and CDR2 is YYNGEE.

This clone has a count of ten or more. The V call is TRBV5-1, the J call TRBJ2-5; 15 bases line up with TRBD2. The CDR3 covers 17 residues. J gave up 0 bases and V 4 bases, and 4 bases lay outside the gene matches. The germline gives CDR1 SGHRS, CDR2 YFSETQ. The chain's CDR3 is CASSGGTSGGNQETQYF. CDR3 nucleotides: TGCGCCAGCAGCGGAGGGACTAGCGGGGGGAACCAAGAGACCCAGTACTTC.

This sequence joins TRBV9 and TRBJ2-2, with 9 nucleotides matching TRBD1. V shed 3 bases, J shed 6 bases, and the junction held 12 bases outside the gene matches. Germline CDR1 and CDR2: SGDLS and YYNGEE. There are 17 residues in the CDR3. The CDR3 reads CASSALPGDRVPGELFF. The CDR3 coding sequence is TGTGCCAGCAGCGCCCTTCCCGGGGACAGGGTTCCCGGGGAGCTGTTTTTT.

V gene TRBV7-2 combines with J gene TRBJ1-1; D not resolved. V lost 3 bases and J lost 2, with 10 bases in between. Germline assignment: CDR1 SGHTA and CDR2 FQGNSA. The CDR3 spans 14 residues. The CDR3 loop reads CASSFFASNTEAFF. In DNA, the CDR3 is TGTGCCAGCAGCTTTTTTGCCAGTAACACTGAAGCTTTCTTT.

The V call is TRBV7-2, the J call TRBJ1-3; D remains ambiguous. Germline V lookup: CDR1 SGHTA, CDR2 FQGNSA. The CDR3 extends over 14 amino acids. V dropped 5 bases and J dropped 1 base, with 9 bases sitting between them. The DNA for the CDR3 is TGTGCCAGCAGCCCGGTTCTATCTGGAAACACCATATATTTT. It codes for CASSPVLSGNTIYF.

The chain joins TRBV3-1 (or the pseudogene TRBV3-2) to TRBJ2-5, with TRBD2 identical over 7 bases. The ends lost 0 bases at V and 14 bases at J; junction bases unmatched: 6. CDR3 size: 12 residues. Germline lookup yields CDR1 LGHDT and CDR2 YNNKEL (reference sequence). The CDR3 DNA reads TGTGCCAGCAGCCAAGATCGAGCTAGCGGATACTTC. This codes for CASSQDRASGYF.

This chain links TRBV6-1 with TRBJ1-1; perhaps TRBD1 as D (5 bases). CDR1 is MNHNS and CDR2 is SASEGT in the germline V gene. Trimming pared 2 bases from V and 0 bases from J, leaving 13 bases between. The CDR3 contains 16 residues. The chain's CDR3 is CASSEQRGRMNTEAFF. CDR3 DNA: TGTGCCAGCAGTGAACAGCGGGGACGCATGAACACTGAAGCTTTCTTT.

V gene TRBV7-2 combines with J gene TRBJ1-4; tentative D call: TRBD1 (5 bases). Germline CDR1 is SGHTA and CDR2 is FQGNSA. The CDR3 consists of 13 residues. The V and J ends lost 5 bases and 6 bases respectively, with 10 bases between them. CDR3 sequence: CASSNRRDEKLFF. CDR3 nucleotide sequence: TGTGCCAGCAGCAACAGGCGCGATGAAAAACTGTTTTTT.

The CDR3 bases are TGTGCCAGCATCCAAGGGGTCACGAACACTGAAGCTTTCTTT. Translation gives CASIQGVTNTEAFF. The V call is TRBV5-5, the J call TRBJ1-1; a weak D match, TRBD1 (5 bases). The CDR3 runs 14 residues. Trimming took 6 bases from V and 1 from J, leaving 13 bases between them. The germline V gene has CDR1 SGHKS and CDR2 YYEKEE (reference sequence).

In its sample, this clone was seen a few times. This rearrangement joins TRBV7-2 to TRBJ2-7; a possible D gene is TRBD2 (5 bases). The CDR3 runs 14 residues. V dropped 4 bases and J dropped 5 bases, with 15 bases sitting between them. Germline CDR1 SGHTA, CDR2 FQGNSA. In DNA form, the CDR3 reads TGTGCCAGCAGCTCATCCCCGGGGTACGACGAGCAGTACTTC. This encodes CASSSSPGYDEQYF.

The chain recombines TRBV3-1 (or the pseudogene TRBV3-2) with TRBJ2-1; 13 bases are a match to TRBD2. After removal of 6 bases from V and 8 bases from J, the junction contained 10 bases not matched to a gene. This CDR3 contains 16 residues. Germline V gives CDR1 LGHDT, CDR2 YNNKEL (reference sequence). The CDR3 DNA sequence: TGTGCCAGCAGTCCCGGCTTACTAGCGGGAGGGGATGAGCAGTTCTTC. This sequence encodes CASSPGLLAGGDEQFF.

The chain recombines TRBV5-1 with TRBJ1-1; 8 bases are a match to TRBD1. The CDR3 length is 15 residues. With 2 bases clipped from V and 5 bases from J, the junction kept 8 bases outside the gene matches. Germline CDR1 SGHRS, CDR2 YFSETQ. DNA of the CDR3: TGCGCCAGCAGCTTCCCTGACAGGGGAGGGACTGAAGCTTTCTTT. It specifies CASSFPDRGGTEAFF. Variable domain in full (rest from reference TRBV5-1 and TRBJ1-1): KAGVTQTPRYLIKTRGQQVTLSCSPISGHRSVSWYQQTPGQGLQFLFEYFSETQRNKGNFPGRFSGRQFSNSRSEMNVSTLELGDSALYLCASSFPDRGGTEAFFGQGTRLTVV.

The chain carries TRBV11-2 and TRBJ1-6; TRBD1 matches 8 bases. With V trimmed by 4 bases and J by 10 bases, 6 bases remained unmatched. This CDR3 comprises 14 residues. Germline CDR1 is SGHAT and CDR2 is FQNNGV. This CDR3 reads CASSSGGAASPLHF. The CDR3, as DNA: TGTGCCAGCAGCTCAGGGGGCGCAGCCTCACCCCTCCACTTT.

The chain links TRBV4-2 to TRBJ1-3, with TRBD1 identical over 8 bases. The CDR3 length is 17 residues. Losses at the gene ends were 0 bases for V and 2 bases for J; bases not matched to a gene: 6. Germline lookup yields CDR1 LGHNA and CDR2 YNFKEQ. The CDR3 DNA reads TGTGCCAGCAGCCAAGATTCAGGGGGCGGCCCTGGAAACACCATATATTTT. The encoded protein is CASSQDSGGGPGNTIYF.

The genes are TRBV6-5 and TRBJ1-3, with 9 bases lining up with TRBD1. The CDR3 loop spans 15 amino acids. Per germline, CDR1 MNHEY and CDR2 SVGAGI. The ends lost 7 bases at V and 3 bases at J; junction bases unmatched: 7. CDR3 DNA sequence: TGTGCCAGCACCCTGGACAGGGGCGGTGGAAACACCATATATTTT. Protein product: CASTLDRGGGNTIYF.

V gene TRBV12-3 or TRBV12-4 combines with J gene TRBJ2-1, with 7 bases aligning to TRBD2. The V and J ends lost 6 bases and 15 bases, in that order; junction bases with no gene match: 11. The CDR3 sequence is 12 residues long. The CDR3 is CASSPPGGRWFF. DNA for the CDR3: TGTGCCAGCAGCCCCCCGGGGGGAAGATGGTTCTTC.

The chain has TRBV27 and TRBJ2-7; the match to TRBD1 covers 7 bases. The CDR3 sequence is 15 residues long. Germline V CDR1 and CDR2: MNHEY, SMNVEV (reference sequence). The ends lost 6 bases at V and 3 bases at J; junction bases unmatched: 11. The CDR3 loop is CASRPMRQGRYEQYF. CDR3 DNA: TGTGCCAGCAGACCCATGAGACAGGGACGCTACGAGCAGTACTTC.

This clone has only one observation. V usage is TRBV5-1 and J usage is TRBJ1-1, with a possible D match to TRBD1 (6 bases). The CDR3 totals 14 residues. CDR1 is SGHRS and CDR2 is YFSETQ in the germline V gene. The germline V and J ends were trimmed by 4 bases and 1 base, with 11 bases remaining between them. The DNA for the CDR3 is TGCGCCAGCAGCGCTTTACAGGGGAACACTGAAGCTTTCTTT. Its protein product is CASSALQGNTEAFF.

The chain carries TRBV25-1 and TRBJ2-5, with 7 bases that match TRBD1. J lost 8 bases, V lost 1 base, and 13 bases had no gene match. The CDR3 totals 16 residues. CDR1 and CDR2 (germline): MGHDK, SYGVNS. The chain's CDR3 is CASSESGAAAGGTQYF. The CDR3 bases are TGTGCCAGCAGTGAATCCGGGGCAGCGGCAGGGGGAACCCAGTACTTC.

V usage is TRBV29-1 and J usage is TRBJ2-7; the match to TRBD1 covers 7 bases. The V segment lost 0 bases and the J segment 5 bases; nucleotides outside the gene matches: 7. The CDR3 consists of 14 residues. The germline CDR1 and CDR2 sequences are SQVTM and ANQGSEA. CDR3: CSVEDSGTANEQYF. The CDR3 region has the DNA TGCAGCGTTGAAGACTCCGGGACAGCCAACGAGCAGTACTTC.

The count of this clone is one. This chain connects TRBV5-4 to TRBJ2-3, with a tentative D call TRBD2 (6 bases). The CDR3 consists of 15 residues. Trimming stripped 3 bases from V and 0 bases from J, with 11 bases between. The germline CDR1 and CDR2 sequences are SGHNT and YYREEE (reference sequence). DNA for the CDR3: TGTGCCAGCAGCTACTCTAGCGATAGCACAGATACGCAGTATTTT. Protein: CASSYSSDSTDTQYF.

The chain links TRBV7-2 to TRBJ2-5; a weak D match, TRBD2 (7 bases). CDR1 and CDR2 from the germline V gene are SGHTA and FQGNSA. This CDR3 region has 15 residues. V dropped 1 base and J dropped 5 bases, with 14 bases sitting between them. CDR3 bases: TGTGCCAGCAGCTTAGTCTTTGGGGGGGCGGAGACCCAGTACTTC. Its translation: CASSLVFGGAETQYF.